The 7 T cell receptor beta chains reported below all come from one sample, sequenced in a study of T cell changes during pregnancy in multiple sclerosis (dated by TCRdb to about 2019). The library was prepared using the immunoSEQ multiplex PCR assay. TCRdb mirrors the immuneACCESS table, restricted to in-frame sequences. Some clones are absent from its copies; in checked studies, under half trace to an unresolved V gene, and the reason for the others is unknown. This sample is represented by more than 85,000 clones; just over 90% of them were singletons. Jointly, the top ten make up approximately 1.3% of the sample. The source material was peripheral blood, sampled in the third trimester of pregnancy. The source is a female donor in good health, enrolled as a control in a pregnancy study.

CDR3 residues: CASSPPRDTSYNEQFF. The DNA for the CDR3 is TGCGCCAGCAGCCCACCGCGTGACACGTCCTACAATGAGCAGTTCTTC. The chain has TRBV4-1 and TRBJ2-1; no firm D call. Trimming shortened V by 4 bases and J by 1 base, and 14 bases separated the two germline ends. The CDR3 consists of 16 residues. The germline CDR1 and CDR2 sequences are MGHRA and YSYEKL.

The CDR3 bases are TGTGCCAGCAGTGCCCCAGAAGTAACAGGGGGTCGTAACACCGGGGAGCTGTTTTTT. Its protein product is CASSAPEVTGGRNTGELFF. The chain carries TRBV28 and TRBJ2-2; TRBD1 matches 8 bases. The CDR3 has 19 amino acids. Germline CDR1 reads MDHEN; CDR2 reads SYDVKM. The trim removed 5 bases at V and 2 bases at J, leaving 16 bases unmatched.

The chain recombines TRBV6-1 with TRBJ2-3; D is perhaps TRBD2 (5 bases). The CDR3 is made up of 13 amino acids. The germline V gene has CDR1 MNHNS and CDR2 SASEGT. With 2 bases removed from V and 4 bases from J, the gap between germline ends came to 7 bases. CDR3 region: CASSEYGADTQYF. The DNA for the CDR3 is TGTGCCAGCAGTGAATACGGGGCAGATACGCAGTATTTT.

The chain has TRBV2 and TRBJ2-7; 12 bases fit TRBD1. The germline gives CDR1 SNHLY, CDR2 FYNNEI. CDR3 length equals 13 residues. The V segment lost 11 bases and the J segment 6 bases; nucleotides outside the gene matches: 8. Here the CDR3 reads CAGGQGAGREQYF. CDR3 coding DNA: TGTGCCGGGGGACAGGGGGCGGGTCGCGAGCAGTACTTC.

The chain has TRBV5-1 and TRBJ1-1, with D maybe TRBD1 (5 bases). Trimming cost V 4 bases and J 1 base, with 17 bases left between them. CDR1 and CDR2 from the germline V gene are SGHRS and YFSETQ. The CDR3 has 16 amino acids. The CDR3 DNA follows: TGCGCCAGCAGCCCCGGCGGGGGAGGTGGGAACACTGAAGCTTTCTTT. The encoded protein is CASSPGGGGGNTEAFF.

The gene calls are TRBV5-6 and TRBJ2-3; 14 bases map to TRBD2. V lost 4 bases and J lost 1; bases outside the gene matches: 11. From germline, CDR1 is SGHDT and CDR2 YYEEEE. The length of the CDR3 is 19 residues. This CDR3 is CASSRATSGRALGTDTQYF. Written as DNA, the CDR3 is TGTGCCAGCAGCCGGGCGACTAGCGGGAGGGCCCTTGGCACAGATACGCAGTATTTT.

This chain links TRBV28 with TRBJ1-2, with 7 bases that match TRBD1. J gave up 6 bases and V 5 bases, and 9 bases lay outside the gene matches. Germline assignment: CDR1 MDHEN and CDR2 SYDVKM. This CDR3 has 14 amino acids. The CDR3 loop is CASSPHRQGHGYTF. In nucleotides, the CDR3 is TGTGCCAGCAGTCCCCATCGACAGGGTCATGGCTACACCTTC.